These 17 T cell receptor beta chains originate from one sample sequenced in a study of blood T cell repertoires in COVID-19. Profiled with immunoSEQ multiplex PCR; TCRdb holds only in-frame clones, not every one. The sample holds some 53,000 clones, 90% seen once. The sequenced sample consisted of peripheral blood. The source of these receptors is a human donor in a cohort sampled during active COVID-19.

The V call is TRBV5-6, the J call TRBJ2-5; tentatively, D is TRBD2 (6 bases). The germline CDR1 and CDR2 sequences are SGHDT and YYEEEE. CDR3 length: 18 amino acids. V lost 2 bases and J lost 1, with 21 bases in between. The CDR3 here is CASSLGGGTYPLQETQYF. CDR3 nucleotides: TGTGCCAGCAGCTTAGGAGGCGGGACCTACCCCCTCCAAGAGACCCAGTACTTC.

The chain joins TRBV7-8 to TRBJ2-2; perhaps TRBD1 as D (5 bases). Looked up from germline, CDR1 is SGHVS and CDR2 is FQNEAQ. The CDR3 loop spans 15 amino acids. The germline V and J ends were trimmed by 8 bases and 0 bases, with 13 bases remaining between them. CDR3 DNA: TGTGCCAGCCTTTGGGGCGCCGCGAACACCGGGGAGCTGTTTTTT. Translating gives CASLWGAANTGELFF.

The chain joins TRBV5-1 to TRBJ1-2; a weak D match, TRBD1 (6 bases). The V gene's germline CDR1 is SGHRS and CDR2 YFSETQ. There are 15 residues in the CDR3. V gave up 6 bases and J gave up 0 bases, with 15 bases separating them. Here the CDR3 DNA reads TGCGCCAGCACCGGGACACCATCCACTAACTATGGCTACACCTTC. Translation: CASTGTPSTNYGYTF. The full variable domain, completed using reference TRBV5-1 and TRBJ1-2, is KAGVTQTPRYLIKTRGQQVTLSCSPISGHRSVSWYQQTPGQGLQFLFEYFSETQRNKGNFPGRFSGRQFSNSRSEMNVSTLELGDSALYLCASTGTPSTNYGYTFGSGTRLTVV.

The count of this clone is one. The chain carries TRBV2 and TRBJ1-4; 7 nucleotides align to TRBD1. The CDR3 length is 16 residues. The V and J ends lost 2 bases and 8 bases, in that order; junction bases with no gene match: 11. Germline loops: CDR1 SNHLY, CDR2 FYNNEI. CDR3: CASSEKLGTEKEKLFF. CDR3 DNA sequence: TGTGCCAGCAGTGAAAAACTTGGGACAGAAAAAGAAAAACTGTTTTTT.

The chain is built from TRBV7-8 and TRBJ1-2, with D unresolved. This CDR3 spans 13 amino acids. V was pared by 1 base and J by 14 bases, with 17 bases between. The germline V gene has CDR1 SGHVS and CDR2 FQNEAQ. The chain's CDR3 is CASSLVQEEEGTF. CDR3 coding DNA: TGTGCCAGCAGCTTAGTCCAGGAGGAAGAAGGTACCTTC.

This chain uses TRBV19 with TRBJ1-5; D is possibly TRBD1 (6 bases). The V and J ends lost 4 bases and 4 bases respectively, with 17 bases between them. Germline V gene sequence: CDR1 LNHDA, CDR2 SQIVND (reference sequence). This CDR3 region has 16 residues. The CDR3 sequence is CASSRVGEGGNQPQHF. DNA of the CDR3: TGTGCCAGTAGTAGAGTAGGGGAAGGGGGAAATCAGCCCCAGCATTTT.

The CDR3 region has the DNA TGCAGCGTCGAGGGACATGTCGCTAACTATGGCTACACCTTC. Translation gives CSVEGHVANYGYTF. The rearrangement joins TRBV29-1 to TRBJ1-2; TRBD1 might be the D (6 bases). There are 14 residues in the CDR3. V lost 6 bases and J lost 0, with 14 bases in between. The germline V gene has CDR1 SQVTM and CDR2 ANQGSEA.

The V gene is TRBV9, the J gene TRBJ1-3; tentatively, D is TRBD1 (5 bases). Trimming cost V 4 bases and J 0 bases, with 11 bases left between them. The CDR3 is 15 amino acids. Germline assignment: CDR1 SGDLS and CDR2 YYNGEE. The CDR3 DNA reads as TGTGCCAGCAGCAATCAGGGAAGCTCTGGAAACACCATATATTTT. It specifies CASSNQGSSGNTIYF. The full variable domain, rest sourced from reference TRBV9 and TRBJ1-3, is DSGVTQTPKHLITATGQRVTLRCSPRSGDLSVYWYQQSLDQGLQFLIQYYNGEERAKGNILERFSAQQFPDLHSELNLSSLELGDSALYFCASSNQGSSGNTIYFGEGSWLTVV.

The chain has TRBV18 and TRBJ2-5; 12 bases agree with TRBD1. Trimming cost V 4 bases and J 4 bases; bases outside gene matches: 19. The CDR3 has 20 amino acids. Germline assignment: CDR1 KGHSH and CDR2 LQKENI. CDR3 sequence: CASSRSLLTGTGGGGETQYF. The CDR3 nucleotides are TGTGCCAGCTCACGAAGCCTTCTCACCGGGACAGGGGGCGGAGGAGAGACCCAGTACTTC.

The genes are TRBV6-1 and TRBJ1-2, with D uncertain. Germline V gene sequence: CDR1 MNHNS, CDR2 SASEGT. The ends were cut back, 3 bases at V and 3 bases at J, with 8 bases in the middle. CDR3 length equals 13 residues. The CDR3 nucleotides read TGTGCCAGCAGTGATCGCGGCGACTATGGCTACACCTTC. Translation: CASSDRGDYGYTF.

This chain links TRBV4-1 with TRBJ2-2; D perhaps matches TRBD1 (5 bases). Trimming took 3 bases from V and 6 from J, leaving 14 bases between them. There are 15 residues in the CDR3. CDR1 is MGHRA and CDR2 is YSYEKL in the germline V gene. The CDR3 DNA reads TGCGCCAGCAGCCAGAGGTGGCAGGGCCCCGGGGAGCTGTTTTTT. Protein product: CASSQRWQGPGELFF.

J is TRBJ2-1 and V is TRBV6-2 or TRBV6-3; 12 nucleotides align to TRBD2. V lost 4 bases to trimming and J lost 4 bases; unmatched junction nucleotides: 2. Germline assignment: CDR1 MNHEY and CDR2 SVGEGT. CDR3 size: 15 residues. The CDR3: CASSLTSGGYNEQFF. The CDR3 DNA follows: TGTGCCAGCAGTTTAACTAGCGGGGGGTACAATGAGCAGTTCTTC.

This chain's CDR3 is CASSQEGGGGSPMMNTDTQYF. CDR3 coding DNA: TGTGCCAGCAGCCAAGAAGGGGGTGGTGGTAGCCCAATGATGAACACAGATACGCAGTATTTT. This chain joins TRBV4-2 and TRBJ2-3, with D perhaps matching TRBD1 (6 bases). Germline V gene data show CDR1 as LGHNA and CDR2 as YNFKEQ. V lost 0 bases and J lost 2, with 27 bases in between. The CDR3 has 21 residues.

This clone is a singleton in its sample. The V gene is TRBV6-6, the J gene TRBJ2-7; 8 bases are shared with TRBD1. CDR3 length: 12 residues. The germline CDR1 and CDR2 sequences are MNHNY and SVGAGI (reference sequence). The junction had 6 bases not matched to a gene; V was cut back by 5 bases and J by 9 bases. The CDR3 protein is CASSDRGSGQYF. The CDR3 coding sequence is TGTGCCAGCAGTGACAGGGGCTCCGGGCAGTACTTC.

The chain joins TRBV3-1 (or the pseudogene TRBV3-2) to TRBJ2-7; 7 bases align to TRBD1. The CDR3 sequence is 12 residues long. Germline values: CDR1 LGHDT, CDR2 YNNKEL (reference sequence). V was pared by 4 bases and J by 6 bases, with 3 bases of the junction left unmatched. CDR3 sequence (DNA): TGTGCCAGCAGCCGGGGACAGCTCGAGCAGTACTTC. It yields the protein CASSRGQLEQYF.

This clone was counted a single time. The V and J genes are TRBV11-2 and TRBJ2-1, with 9 bases aligning to TRBD2. Germline loops: CDR1 SGHAT, CDR2 FQNNGV. Germline trimming cut 1 base from V and 2 bases from J; bases unmatched to any gene: 3. This CDR3 has 16 residues. This CDR3 is CASSLARGGAYNEQFF. CDR3 coding DNA: TGTGCCAGCAGCTTAGCGCGGGGGGGCGCCTACAATGAGCAGTTCTTC.

This sequence joins TRBV28 and TRBJ2-3; a weak D match, TRBD1 (5 bases). V gave up 4 bases and J gave up 5 bases, with 10 bases separating them. This CDR3 contains 13 residues. Germline V gene data show CDR1 as MDHEN and CDR2 as SYDVKM. CDR3 region: CASSWGWGDTQYF. The CDR3 coding sequence is TGTGCCAGCAGTTGGGGCTGGGGAGATACGCAGTATTTT.